This TCR beta chain was retrieved from a study of identical twins. Regarding the study as a whole: An excess of low generation probability was shown by twin-shared out-of-frame alpha sequences.

This CDR3 region has 13 residues. Germline CDR1 is SNHLY and CDR2 is FYNNEI. A single record per CDR3 protein comes from TCRdb applying MiXCR to the 5' RACE reads. Of 690,000 or so distinct CDR3 sequences detected, approximately 9% appear once; the ten largest clones hold 0.98%. To note about this clonotype: Its antigen remains unknown. One junction end does not reproduce the germline sequence, and a read error may be involved.

The same data also went into a second study, on yellow fever vaccine responses in identical twins.

The TCR sequence derives from a woman under 30 in good health. The chain recombines TRBV2 with TRBJ2-1; 7 nucleotides agree with TRBD1. Specimen: PBMCs. The CDR3 sequence: CASSKDRRKGAWF. The CDR3 DNA sequence: TGTGCCAGCAGTAAGGACCGCCGGAAGGGGGCTTGGTTC.